This TCR beta chain emerged from a study of T cells after yellow fever vaccination. TCRdb redid the calling of the 5' RACE reads with MiXCR, one entry per CDR3 protein. The table shows 510,000 or so distinct CDR3 sequences, with 15% to 20% occurring only once. The starting material was PBMCs, obtained 15 days after the yellow fever booster vaccination. The sequence was collected from a man in his thirties or forties who received the YFV17D yellow fever vaccine.

This CDR3 reads CASSQSSGRRGEQFF. CDR3 nucleotide sequence: TGTGCCAGCAGCCAGTCCAGTGGGAGAAGAGGGGAGCAGTTCTTC. This sequence joins TRBV7-9 and TRBJ2-1; maybe TRBD2 (5 bases). Trimming left V 5 bases short and J 10 bases short, with 21 bases between. The CDR3 loop spans 15 amino acids. Germline CDR1 is SEHNR and CDR2 is FQNEAQ (reference sequence). Full variable domain (rest looked up from reference TRBV7-9 and TRBJ2-1): DTGVSQNPRHKITKRGQNVTFRCDPISEHNRLYWYRQTLGQGPEFLTYFQNEAQLEKSRLLSDRFSAERPKGSFSTLEIQRTEQGDSAMYLCASSQSSGRRGEQFFGPGTRLTVL.